This T cell receptor (beta chain) is from a study of blood T cell repertoires in COVID-19. Clones were sequenced by immunoSEQ multiplex PCR, and TCRdb holds only the in-frame ones, with some missing. The top ten hold roughly 9.4% of the sample, which has 390,000 or so clones, around nine tenths seen once. The CDR3 spans 14 residues. Germline CDR1 is MDHEN and CDR2 is SYDVKM. V was cut by 3 bases and J by 3 bases, with 10 bases left in between. The chain recombines TRBV28 with TRBJ2-3; D possibly corresponds to TRBD2 (6 bases). The sample taken for sequencing was PBMCs or T cells enriched from blood (not recorded which). This TCR came from a woman in her forties or fifties who had recovered from COVID-19. The CDR3 DNA reads as TGTGCCAGCAGTTTTCCCGGGGGAACAGATACGCAGTATTTT. It codes for CASSFPGGTDTQYF.